What follows is one T cell receptor (beta chain) and its context. This sample is drawn from a study of low-dose radiotherapy and immunotherapy resistance in tumors. Across the study: It was 1 Gy per fraction every two weeks that Cohort 2 received, adding up to 13 Gy over 26 weeks. Intravenous cyclophosphamide 200 mg/m2 was given every two weeks, one day before radiation and immunotherapy.

The V gene's germline CDR1 is KGHSH and CDR2 LQKENI. Between the trimmed V and J ends, which lost 3 bases and 6 bases, there was a span of 12 bases. The CDR3 runs to 13 residues. Described time point: before trial treatment. Donors were dosed with nivolumab and ipilimumab; they also received aspirin, low-dose cyclophosphamide and low-dose radiotherapy. Primers used for first-strand cDNA, a TRAV- and TRBV-specific set, covered both alpha and beta chains. Amplification of TCRs used a constant-region primer and V-primer adapter for approximately 19 PCR cycles. MiXCR, run by TCRdb on the reads, gives a single entry per CDR3 protein. The sample consists of 35,000 to 50,000 distinct CDR3 sequences, roughly 28% of them appearing once.

This sequence was found in a male donor with gallbladder cancer. The source was PBMCs, collected before treatment. V usage is TRBV18 and J usage is TRBJ2-7; D gene unclear. CDR3 coding DNA: TGTGCCAGCTCACCGAACGGTCCAGCCGAGCAGTACTTC. Protein product: CASSPNGPAEQYF.